This section outlines one TCR beta chain sequence together with its context. This clonotype has more than one count but fewer than ten. What this receptor recognizes is not known. No qualities accompany the bases; no much larger clone lies one base away. To prepare the library, emulsion pairing was applied. Unpaired genes were suppressed in a second nested PCR with blocking oligos, after which Illumina adaptors and barcodes were added in a third nested PCR. Each emulsion RT-PCR master mix contained roughly 5,000-280,000 T cells, with C-region, Stepout and V-region primers. Emulsions were generated with the Micellula Emulsion and Purification Kit, and RT-PCR used Qiagen OneStep RT-PCR reagents. The pooled libraries were sequenced on an Illumina MiSeq using paired-end 2 x 250 reads. The study's own analysis went as follows. In Galaxy, read pairs were joined and then clipped at the engineered overlap into separate alpha and beta files, and any unclipped reads were discarded. Alpha-beta pairs were assigned using CompleteTCR, a MiTCR-based pipeline in which chains sharing read cluster identifiers are linked by an R script. TCR sequences that were observed only once, representing about 1-3.1%, were removed as potential sequencing errors. TCRdb passed the public sequencing reads through fastp at Q25 and MiXCR, retaining productive beta sequences. Each record represents a unique CDR3 protein, reported with the most common genes and DNA among its rows. The V and J calls were not made by the authors but by TCRdb's processing. This sample comprises roughly 40,000 distinct CDR3 sequences, 45% of them detected only once. Of the sample, approximately 62% falls within the top ten clones.

This entry comes from a study of T cell repertoires in breast cancer (dated by TCRdb to 2016 to 2018). Context from the whole study: Tumors, lymph nodes and peripheral blood lymphocytes from breast cancer patients were profiled in the study, along with peripheral blood from healthy control donors. The majority of the approximately 23 patient tumors analyzed for shared TCRs were ER+/PR+. Controls included nine healthy donors of an age range similar to the patients. Sequencing yielded on average around 500,000 sequences per sample and roughly 10 reads per input cell. The study reasoned that TCRs shared between breast cancer patients would target shared antigens, given breast cancer's low mutational burden and rare common mutations. Tumors and tumor-involved lymph nodes were minced and digested with Liberase and DNase, then filtered through 70-um and 40-um filters. Blood samples were separated by Ficoll, whereas tumor-free lymph nodes were processed without any enzymatic digestion.

A distance of 5 bases separates the germline ends of V and J, which lose 3 bases and 1 base respectively. The germline V gene encodes CDR1 SGHNT and CDR2 YENEEA. From its cysteine to its phenylalanine, the CDR3 spans 13 amino acids. The kept DNA is CDR3 alone, 39 bases in frame from the first base. Study-level results and caveats: About fourfold more TCRs were shared with matched tumor repertoires by tumor-involved sentinel lymph nodes than by tumor-free nodes (7.7% versus 2%). Discarding singleton TCRs and sampling only part of each tumor may have missed genuine antitumor clones. TRBV7 predominated among the shared TCRs, which could possibly reflect tumor recognition or a mispriming bias from eight TRBV7 primers. Emulsion RT-PCR was regarded as qualitative rather than quantitative, because clone recovery was skewed by transcript abundance and primer differences. Some 18 TCR pairs were shared across seven or more patient tumors and rarely found in control blood, suggesting possible tumor specificity. Shared TCRs were encoded by various nucleotide sequences, which suggests selection and expansion based on antigen.

To analyze paired alpha-beta TCRs of CD8+ T cells, the study used an expanded emulsion RT-PCR method with primers covering all TCR V genes. Before emulsion RT-PCR, CD8+ T cells were isolated with a CD8 positive selection kit and incubated overnight in approximately 10 IU/mL IL-2. Source material: CD8+ T cells. The sequence is built from TRBV11-3 and TRBJ2-3, with the identity of the D gene unclear. The source of this sequence is a pool of human donors with breast cancer or a healthy control (not recorded which). The bases are TGTGCCAGCAGCTTCCAGGGCACAGATACGCAGTATTTT. Its protein reads: CASSFQGTDTQYF. Full variable domain (CDR3 extended with the reference TRBV11-3 and TRBJ2-3 proteins): EAGVVQSPRYKIIEKKQPVAFWCNPISGHNTLYWYLQNLGQGPELLIRYENEEAVDDSQLPKDRFSAERLKGVDSTLKIQPAELGDSAVYLCASSFQGTDTQYFGPGTRLTVL.